This TCR beta chain was identified in a study of beta chain features in type 1 diabetes. Each population that was sorted was more than 98% pure. Whole-study results and caveats: For Type 1 diabetes patients, all four CD4+ subsets carried TCRB CDR3s that were moderately but significantly shorter.

To note about this clone: Antigen unknown.

Germline CDR1 SGHTA, CDR2 FQGNSA. The trim removed 5 bases at V and 4 bases at J, leaving 5 bases unmatched. The CDR3 totals 14 residues. The authors reverse transcribed all of the isolated RNA, so sequencing captured expressed TCRB transcripts. Average reads for naive, central memory and regulatory T cell samples were several million. Assay used: immunoSEQ multiplex PCR; TCRdb lists only in-frame clones, some missing. The sample holds 600,000 to 700,000 clones, roughly 12% seen once. The chain recombines TRBV7-2 with TRBJ2-1, with 7 nucleotides matching TRBD2. The TCR sequence derives from a man aged 25 to 40 with type 1 diabetes. Source material: naive CD4+ T cells from blood. This CDR3 is CASSPAREYNEQFF. CDR3 in DNA: TGTGCCAGCAGCCCCGCGCGGGAGTACAATGAGCAGTTCTTC.